The rows below give T cell receptor beta chains drawn from one sample of a study of control samples from healthy donors and cancer patients. Some clones are missing from TCRdb's copy, which holds only in-frame ones; the method was immunoSEQ multiplex PCR. The data show more than 20,000 clones, approximately 91% seen once. Sequencing was carried out using PBMCs. Receptor source: a man in his fifties with lung cancer. Both conserved end residues are part of each CDR3. The D gene is left open where the match is weak. Clone size appears in some rows only: once, few, many, or a class for an expanded clone.

>-|TRBJ2-3|-|TRBV5-1
CASSTPKQGTDTQYF
TGCGCCAGCAGCACCCCCAAGCAGGGGACAGATACGCAGTATTTT
>TRBD2|TRBJ2-1|-|TRBV6-5
CASSYSKSGGRNEQFF
TGTGCCAGCAGTTACTCGAAAAGCGGGGGACGAAATGAGCAGTTCTTC
>-|TRBJ2-2|-|TRBV5-1
CASSLRSQSNTGELFF
TGCGCCAGCAGCTTGCGGAGCCAGTCGAACACCGGGGAGCTGTTTTTT
>-|TRBJ1-2|-|TRBV5-5
CASSWIGGGYTF
TGTGCCAGCAGCTGGATCGGGGGTGGCTACACCTTC
>-|TRBJ2-2|-|TRBV5-5
CASSLTVTGELFF
TGTGCCAGCAGCTTGACAGTCACCGGGGAGCTGTTTTTT
>-|TRBJ1-1|-|TRBV12-3/TRBV12-4
CASTSDENTEAFF
TGTGCCAGCACATCTGACGAGAACACTGAAGCTTTCTTT
>-|TRBJ2-3|-|TRBV27
CASSLSLVSDTQYF
TGTGCCAGCAGTTTATCCCTAGTTTCAGATACGCAGTATTTT
>TRBD2|TRBJ2-1|-|TRBV6-4
CASSDSISGNYNEQFF
TGTGCCAGCAGTGACTCGATTAGCGGGAACTACAATGAGCAGTTCTTC
>TRBD1|TRBJ2-7|-|TRBV7-2
CASSLTGAGDPYEQYF
TGTGCCAGCAGCTTAACAGGGGCGGGCGACCCCTACGAGCAGTACTTC
>-|TRBJ1-6|-|TRBV30
CAWSVANNSPLHF
TGTGCCTGGAGTGTCGCTAATAATTCACCCCTCCACTTT
>TRBD1|TRBJ2-2|-|TRBV19
CASTLQGETGELFF
TGTGCCAGTACTTTACAGGGGGAGACCGGGGAGCTGTTTTTT
>-|TRBJ1-3|-|TRBV18
CASSPSVGSSGNTIYF
TGTGCCAGCTCACCGTCTGTTGGGAGCTCTGGAAACACCATATATTTT
>-|TRBJ1-2|-|TRBV27
CASSRDGDPRSNYGYTF
TGTGCCAGCAGTCGGGACGGAGACCCTCGAAGTAACTATGGCTACACCTTC
>TRBD1|TRBJ1-2|-|TRBV12-3/TRBV12-4
CASRSTGDYGYTF
TGTGCCAGCAGATCAACAGGGGACTATGGCTACACCTTC
>-|TRBJ1-1|-|TRBV5-4
CASSLYSLNTEAFF
TGTGCCAGCAGCTTGTACAGCCTGAACACTGAAGCTTTCTTT
>TRBD1|TRBJ1-2|-|TRBV2
CASSPWEAPQGSLGYTF
TGTGCCAGCAGCCCCTGGGAGGCCCCACAGGGGAGTCTAGGCTACACCTTC
>-|TRBJ1-6|-|TRBV19
CASSTPTGTSSYNSPLHF
TGTGCCAGTAGTACGCCGACAGGAACGAGCTCCTATAATTCACCCCTCCACTTT
>TRBD1|TRBJ1-6|few|TRBV19
CASGEGTGSYNSPLHF
TGTGCCAGTGGAGAGGGGACAGGCTCCTATAATTCACCCCTCCACTTT
>TRBD1|TRBJ2-7|once|TRBV5-1
CASSLAGTGGYEQYF
TGCGCCAGCAGCTTGGCGGGGACAGGGGGCTACGAGCAGTACTTC
>TRBD1|TRBJ1-4|-|TRBV30
CAWSNRGPTDEKLFF
TGTGCCTGGAGTAACAGGGGGCCAACGGATGAAAAACTGTTTTTT
>TRBD1|TRBJ1-6|-|TRBV4-3
CASSQDSRTGNSPLHF
TGCGCCAGCAGCCAAGATTCGAGGACAGGGAATTCACCCCTCCACTTT
>TRBD2|TRBJ2-3|-|TRBV3-1/TRBV3-2
CASSQVAAGDRTDTQYF
TGTGCCAGCAGCCAAGTTGCTGCGGGGGACCGCACAGATACGCAGTATTTT
>-|TRBJ1-2|few|TRBV5-4
CASSLPLPQGRGYTF
TGTGCCAGCAGCCTACCACTCCCGCAGGGGAGAGGCTACACCTTC
>-|TRBJ2-3|-|TRBV5-1
CASSLASTDTQYF
TGCGCCAGCAGCTTGGCCAGCACAGATACGCAGTATTTT
>TRBD2|TRBJ2-1|-|TRBV5-4
CASSLDSGGPQFF
TGTGCCAGCAGCTTGGATAGCGGGGGCCCCCAGTTCTTC
>TRBD1|TRBJ2-1|once|TRBV29-1
CSVEGWEKQGMGYNEQFF
TGCAGCGTTGAAGGTTGGGAAAAACAGGGGATGGGTTACAATGAGCAGTTCTTC
>-|TRBJ2-3|-|TRBV7-2
CASRPTVNTDTQYF
TGTGCCAGCAGGCCGACAGTAAACACAGATACGCAGTATTTT
>TRBD2|TRBJ2-3|-|TRBV7-2
CASSSGGAGYTDTQYF
TGTGCCAGCAGCTCCGGGGGAGCGGGGTACACAGATACGCAGTATTTT
>TRBD2|TRBJ2-7|-|TRBV6-6
CASSHALAGGRYEQYF
TGTGCCAGCAGTCACGCGCTAGCGGGGGGGCGGTACGAGCAGTACTTC
>-|TRBJ2-2|-|TRBV7-2
CASSLAYLTGELFF
TGTGCCAGCAGCTTAGCGTACCTCACCGGGGAGCTGTTTTTT
>TRBD1|TRBJ2-5|-|TRBV7-2
CASSSGTGMIETQYF
TGTGCCAGCAGCTCCGGGACAGGGATGATAGAGACCCAGTACTTC
>-|TRBJ2-6|-|TRBV27
CASSLVGRGLESSGANVLTF
TGTGCCAGCAGTTTGGTGGGGCGCGGGCTTGAGAGCTCTGGGGCCAACGTCCTGACTTTC